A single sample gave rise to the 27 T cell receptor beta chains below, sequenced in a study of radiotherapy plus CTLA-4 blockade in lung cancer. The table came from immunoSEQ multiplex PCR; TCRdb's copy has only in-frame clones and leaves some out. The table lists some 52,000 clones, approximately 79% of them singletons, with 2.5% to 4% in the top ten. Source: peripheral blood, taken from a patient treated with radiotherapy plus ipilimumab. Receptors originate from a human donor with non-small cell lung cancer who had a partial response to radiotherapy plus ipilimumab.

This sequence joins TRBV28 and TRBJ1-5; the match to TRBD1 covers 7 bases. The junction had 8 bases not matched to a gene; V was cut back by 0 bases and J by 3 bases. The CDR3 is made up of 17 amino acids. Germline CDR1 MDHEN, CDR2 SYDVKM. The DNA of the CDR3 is TGTGCCAGCAGTTTATGGTCAGGGGGGCGAAACAATCAGCCCCAGCATTTT. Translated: CASSLWSGGRNNQPQHF.

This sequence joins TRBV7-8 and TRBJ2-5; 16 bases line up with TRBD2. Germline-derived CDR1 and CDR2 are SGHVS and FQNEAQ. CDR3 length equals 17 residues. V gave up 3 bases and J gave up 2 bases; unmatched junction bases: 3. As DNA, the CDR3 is TGTGCCAGCAGCTTGGGACTAGCGGGGGGGGATCAAGAGACCCAGTACTTC. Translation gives CASSLGLAGGDQETQYF.

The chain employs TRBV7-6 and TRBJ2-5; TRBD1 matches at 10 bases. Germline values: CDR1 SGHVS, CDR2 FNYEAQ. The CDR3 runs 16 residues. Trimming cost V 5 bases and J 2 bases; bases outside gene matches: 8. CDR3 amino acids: CASSPRQGAGQETQYF. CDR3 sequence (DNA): TGTGCCAGCAGCCCCCGACAGGGGGCAGGGCAAGAGACCCAGTACTTC.

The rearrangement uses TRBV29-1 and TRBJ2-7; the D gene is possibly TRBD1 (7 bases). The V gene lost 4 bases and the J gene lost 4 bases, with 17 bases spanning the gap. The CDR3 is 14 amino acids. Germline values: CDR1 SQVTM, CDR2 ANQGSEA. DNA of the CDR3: TGCAGCGTTGTCGGCGGGGACAGATTATACGAGCAGTACTTC. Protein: CSVVGGDRLYEQYF.

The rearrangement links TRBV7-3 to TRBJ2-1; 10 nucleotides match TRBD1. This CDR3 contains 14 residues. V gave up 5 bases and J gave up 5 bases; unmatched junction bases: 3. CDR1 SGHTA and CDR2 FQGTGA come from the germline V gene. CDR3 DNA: TGTGCCAGCAGCCGGGACAGGGGAAACAATGAGCAGTTCTTC. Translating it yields CASSRDRGNNEQFF.

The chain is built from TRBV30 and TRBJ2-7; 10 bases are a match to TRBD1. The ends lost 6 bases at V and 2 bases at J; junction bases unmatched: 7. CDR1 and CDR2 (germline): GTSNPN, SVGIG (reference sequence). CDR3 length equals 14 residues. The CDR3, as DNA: TGTGCCTGTAAACCCGGGACAGGGGCCTACGAGCAGTACTTC. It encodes CACKPGTGAYEQYF.

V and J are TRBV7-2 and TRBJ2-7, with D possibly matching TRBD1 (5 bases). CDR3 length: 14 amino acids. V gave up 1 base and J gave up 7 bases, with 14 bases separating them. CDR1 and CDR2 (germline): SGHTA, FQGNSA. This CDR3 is CASSLDAGNREQYF. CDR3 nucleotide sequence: TGTGCCAGCAGCTTAGATGCAGGGAACAGAGAGCAGTACTTC.

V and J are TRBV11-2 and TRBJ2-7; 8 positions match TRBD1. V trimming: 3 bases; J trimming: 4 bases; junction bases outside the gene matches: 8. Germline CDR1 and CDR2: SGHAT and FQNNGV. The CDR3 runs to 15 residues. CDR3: CASSFDGQGRYEQYF. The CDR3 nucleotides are TGTGCCAGCAGCTTCGACGGACAGGGCCGTTACGAGCAGTACTTC. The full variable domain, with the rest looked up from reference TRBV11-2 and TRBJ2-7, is EAGVAQSPRYKIIEKRQSVAFWCNPISGHATLYWYQQILGQGPKLLIQFQNNGVVDDSQLPKDRFSAERLKGVDSTLKIQPAKLEDSAVYLCASSFDGQGRYEQYFGPGTRLTVT.

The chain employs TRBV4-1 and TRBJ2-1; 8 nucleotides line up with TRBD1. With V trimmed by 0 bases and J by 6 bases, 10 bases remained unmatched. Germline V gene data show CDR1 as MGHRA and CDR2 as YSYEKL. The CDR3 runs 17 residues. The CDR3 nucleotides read TGCGCCAGCAGCCAAGAGGAGATGGGACAGGTTATCAATGAGCAGTTCTTC. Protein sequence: CASSQEEMGQVINEQFF.

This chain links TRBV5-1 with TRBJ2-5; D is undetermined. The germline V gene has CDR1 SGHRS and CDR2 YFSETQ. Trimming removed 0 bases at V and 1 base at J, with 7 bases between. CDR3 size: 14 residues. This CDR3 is CASSLGAAQETQYF. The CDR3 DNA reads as TGCGCCAGCAGCTTGGGGGCAGCCCAAGAGACCCAGTACTTC.

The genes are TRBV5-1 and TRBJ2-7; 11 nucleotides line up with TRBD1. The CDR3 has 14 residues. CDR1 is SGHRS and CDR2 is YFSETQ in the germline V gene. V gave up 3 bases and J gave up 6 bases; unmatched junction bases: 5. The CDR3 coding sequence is TGCGCCAGCAGCTCCTCGGACAGGGGGCGCGAGCAGTACTTC. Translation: CASSSSDRGREQYF.

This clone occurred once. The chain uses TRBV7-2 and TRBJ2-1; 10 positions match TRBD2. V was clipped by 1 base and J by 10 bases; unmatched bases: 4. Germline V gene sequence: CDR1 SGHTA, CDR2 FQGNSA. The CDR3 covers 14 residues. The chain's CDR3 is CASSLERGGTEQFF. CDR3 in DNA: TGTGCCAGCAGCTTAGAGCGGGGGGGTACAGAGCAGTTCTTC. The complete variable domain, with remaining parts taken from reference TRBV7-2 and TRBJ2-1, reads GAGVSQSPSNKVTEKGKDVELRCDPISGHTALYWYRQSLGQGLEFLIYFQGNSAPDKSGLPSDRFSAERTGGSVSTLTIQRTQQEDSAVYLCASSLERGGTEQFFGPGTRLTVL.

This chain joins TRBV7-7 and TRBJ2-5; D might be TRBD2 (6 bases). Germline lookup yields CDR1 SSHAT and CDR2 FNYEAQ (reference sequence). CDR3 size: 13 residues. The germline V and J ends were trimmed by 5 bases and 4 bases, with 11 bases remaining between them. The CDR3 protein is CASSPRGLETQYF. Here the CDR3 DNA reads TGTGCCAGCAGCCCGCGGGGATTAGAGACCCAGTACTTC.

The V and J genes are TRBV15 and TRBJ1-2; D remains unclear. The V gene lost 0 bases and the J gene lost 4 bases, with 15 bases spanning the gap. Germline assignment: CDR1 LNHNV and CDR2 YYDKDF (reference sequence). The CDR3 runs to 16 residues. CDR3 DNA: TGTGCCACCAGCAGAGATTCTATCCTGACAACCTATGGCTACACCTTC. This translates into CATSRDSILTTYGYTF.

In nucleotides, the CDR3 is TGTGCCAGCTTCGGGAGAGGAGAGACCCAGTACTTC. Its protein is CASFGRGETQYF. The chain joins TRBV2 to TRBJ2-5, with a weak D call TRBD2 (6 bases). This CDR3 has 12 residues. Germline CDR1 and CDR2: SNHLY and FYNNEI. The V end was cut by 8 bases, the J end by 4 bases, with 11 bases between.

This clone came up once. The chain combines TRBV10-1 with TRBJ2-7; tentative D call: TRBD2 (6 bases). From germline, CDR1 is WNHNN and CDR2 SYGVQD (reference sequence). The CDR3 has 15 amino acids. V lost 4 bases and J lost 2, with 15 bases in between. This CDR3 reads CASSGGGTVTYEQYF. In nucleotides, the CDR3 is TGCGCCAGCAGTGGGGGAGGAACCGTAACCTACGAGCAGTACTTC.

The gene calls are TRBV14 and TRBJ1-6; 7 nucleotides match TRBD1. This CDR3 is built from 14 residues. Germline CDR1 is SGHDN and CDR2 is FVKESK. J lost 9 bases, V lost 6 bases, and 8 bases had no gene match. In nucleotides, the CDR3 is TGTGCCAGCAGTCTGACAGGGAGATCTTCACCCCTCCACTTT. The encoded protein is CASSLTGRSSPLHF.

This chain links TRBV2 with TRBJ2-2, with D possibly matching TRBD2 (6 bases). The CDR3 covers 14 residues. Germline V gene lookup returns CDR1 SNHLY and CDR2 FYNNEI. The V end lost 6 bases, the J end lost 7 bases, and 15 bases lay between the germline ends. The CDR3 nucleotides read TGTGCCAGCAGGGATAGGAGGGGCGGCGGGGAGCTGTTTTTT. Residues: CASRDRRGGGELFF.

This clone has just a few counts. CDR3 residues: CASSQDSRSASYEQYF. The DNA of the CDR3 is TGCGCCAGCAGCCAAGATAGTCGCTCTGCCTCCTACGAGCAGTACTTC. The gene calls are TRBV4-3 and TRBJ2-7; D is unresolved. Germline V gene lookup returns CDR1 LGHNA and CDR2 YSLEER. CDR3 length equals 16 residues. Deletions cut 0 bases from V and 0 bases from J, with 12 bases between.

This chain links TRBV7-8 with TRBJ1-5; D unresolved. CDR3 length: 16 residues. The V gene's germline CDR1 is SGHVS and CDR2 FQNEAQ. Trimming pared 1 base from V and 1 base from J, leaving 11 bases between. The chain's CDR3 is CASSLGAIWSNQPQHF. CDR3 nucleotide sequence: TGTGCCAGCAGCTTAGGGGCAATTTGGAGCAATCAGCCCCAGCATTTT.

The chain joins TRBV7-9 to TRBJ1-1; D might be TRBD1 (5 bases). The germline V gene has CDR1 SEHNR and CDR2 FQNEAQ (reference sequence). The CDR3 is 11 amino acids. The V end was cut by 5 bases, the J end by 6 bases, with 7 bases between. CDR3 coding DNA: TGTGCCAGCAGCCCGACAGCTGAAGCTTTCTTT. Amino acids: CASSPTAEAFF. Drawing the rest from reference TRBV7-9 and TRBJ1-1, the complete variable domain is DTGVSQNPRHKITKRGQNVTFRCDPISEHNRLYWYRQTLGQGPEFLTYFQNEAQLEKSRLLSDRFSAERPKGSFSTLEIQRTEQGDSAMYLCASSPTAEAFFGQGTRLTVV.

This CDR3 reads CASSLTGLTSGGFDEQFF. DNA of the CDR3: TGTGCCAGCAGCTTAACGGGCCTGACTAGCGGGGGTTTCGATGAGCAGTTCTTC. This chain uses TRBV7-3 with TRBJ2-1; 12 bases agree with TRBD2. The CDR3 is made up of 18 amino acids. Germline V lookup: CDR1 SGHTA, CDR2 FQGTGA. Trimming took 0 bases from V and 8 from J; bases not matched to a gene: 11.

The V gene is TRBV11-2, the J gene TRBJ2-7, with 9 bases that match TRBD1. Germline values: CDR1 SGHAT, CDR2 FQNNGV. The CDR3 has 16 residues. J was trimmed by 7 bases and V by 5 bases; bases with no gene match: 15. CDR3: CASSPGPGQGSSEQYF. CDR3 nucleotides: TGTGCCAGCAGCCCGGGTCCGGGACAGGGAAGTTCGGAGCAGTACTTC.

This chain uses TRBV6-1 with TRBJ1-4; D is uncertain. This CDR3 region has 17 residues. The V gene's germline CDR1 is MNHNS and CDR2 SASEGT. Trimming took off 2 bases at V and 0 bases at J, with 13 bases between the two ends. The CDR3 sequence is CASSELGRFTTNEKLFF. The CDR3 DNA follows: TGTGCCAGCAGTGAATTGGGCAGATTTACAACTAATGAAAAACTGTTTTTT.

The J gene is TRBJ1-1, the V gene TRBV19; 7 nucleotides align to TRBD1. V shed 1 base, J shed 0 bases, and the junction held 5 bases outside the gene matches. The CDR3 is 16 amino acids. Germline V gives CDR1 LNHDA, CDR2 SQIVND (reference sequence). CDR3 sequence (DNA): TGTGCCAGTAGTATAGGGGGACAGAGAATGAACACTGAAGCTTTCTTT. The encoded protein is CASSIGGQRMNTEAFF.

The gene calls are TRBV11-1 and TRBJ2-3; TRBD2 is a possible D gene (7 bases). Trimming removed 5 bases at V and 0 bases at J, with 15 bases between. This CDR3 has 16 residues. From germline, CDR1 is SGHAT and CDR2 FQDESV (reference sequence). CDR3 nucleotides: TGTGCCAGCAGCGCCAGGGAGGGGGTAAGCACAGATACGCAGTATTTT. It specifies CASSAREGVSTDTQYF. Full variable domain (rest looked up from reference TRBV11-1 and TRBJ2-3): EAEVAQSPRYKITEKSQAVAFWCDPISGHATLYWYRQILGQGPELLVQFQDESVVDDSQLPKDRFSAERLKGVDSTLKIQPAELGDSAMYLCASSAREGVSTDTQYFGPGTRLTVL.

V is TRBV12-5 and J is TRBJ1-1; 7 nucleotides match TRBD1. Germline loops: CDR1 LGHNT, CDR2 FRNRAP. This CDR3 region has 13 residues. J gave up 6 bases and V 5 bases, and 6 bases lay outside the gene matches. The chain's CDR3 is CASGLNRGSEAFF. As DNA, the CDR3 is TGTGCTAGTGGTCTTAACAGGGGCTCTGAAGCTTTCTTT.